This entry concerns a single T cell receptor (beta chain). Its antigen is currently unknown. Per the germline V gene, CDR1 is SGHTS and CDR2 is YDEGEE. V lost 0 bases, J lost 2 bases, and 8 bases lay in between. The CDR3 covers 14 residues. This sample was taken from a study of CD8 T cells in Susac syndrome. Random hexamers were used to reverse transcribe about 0.5 to 1 ug of RNA. TCRdb independently ran MiXCR on the immunoSEQ multiplex PCR reads; one entry per CDR3 protein. The sample yields over 350,000 distinct CDR3 sequences, more than 80% seen once. Whole-study results and caveats: The authors acknowledged that their TCR sequencing and HLA analysis involved a relatively small number of individuals.

V usage is TRBV5-8 and J usage is TRBJ1-2; D unresolved. This receptor was taken from a human donor with multiple sclerosis. Specimen: CD8+ T cells from PBMCs. CDR3 nucleotides: TGTGCCAGCAGCTTGGGACCGTCCAACTATGGCTACACCTTC. Its protein product is CASSLGPSNYGYTF.